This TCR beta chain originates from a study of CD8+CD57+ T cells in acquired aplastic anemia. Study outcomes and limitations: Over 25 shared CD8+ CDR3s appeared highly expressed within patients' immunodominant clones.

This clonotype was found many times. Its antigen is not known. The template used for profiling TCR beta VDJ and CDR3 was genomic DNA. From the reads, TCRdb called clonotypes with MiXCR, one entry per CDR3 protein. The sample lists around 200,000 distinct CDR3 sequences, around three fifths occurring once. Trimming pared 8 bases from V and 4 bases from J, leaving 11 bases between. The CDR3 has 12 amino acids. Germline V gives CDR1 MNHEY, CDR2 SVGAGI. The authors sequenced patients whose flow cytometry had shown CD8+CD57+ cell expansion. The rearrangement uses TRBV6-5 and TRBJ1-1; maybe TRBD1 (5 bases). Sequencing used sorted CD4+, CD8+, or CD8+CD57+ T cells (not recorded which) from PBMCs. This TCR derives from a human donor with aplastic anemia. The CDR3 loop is CASGNQGTEAFF. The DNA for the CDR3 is TGTGCCAGCGGGAATCAGGGCACTGAAGCTTTCTTT.